The rows below give T cell receptor beta chains drawn from one sample of a study of cytomegalovirus exposure and HLA in healthy donors. The table came from immunoSEQ multiplex PCR; TCRdb's copy has only in-frame clones and leaves some out. The sample contains about 200,000 clones, 75% to 85% of which appear only once. Material: PBMCs. The receptors derive from a woman between 45 and 65 years old in good health and CMV-seropositive. CDR3s include the opening cysteine and the closing phenylalanine or tryptophan. A D gene is named only where the DNA matches it firmly. A row's size may be missing; if present it is once, few, many or a size class.

V	D	size	J	DNA	CDR3
TRBV18	-	-	TRBJ1-5	TGTGCCAGCTCACCACCTGGAGGCCAGCCCCAGCATTTT	CASSPPGGQPQHF
TRBV29-1	-	-	TRBJ2-4	TGCAGCGTGGTCACAGGGACGCACATTCAGTACTTC	CSVVTGTHIQYF
TRBV5-1	TRBD2	-	TRBJ2-1	TGCGCCAGCAGCCGGACCGGGGGGGATGGAGACAATGAGCAGTTCTTC	CASSRTGGDGDNEQFF
TRBV9	TRBD1	-	TRBJ1-1	TGTGCCAGCAGCGCTACAGGGGGCTGGACTGAAGCTTTCTTT	CASSATGGWTEAFF
TRBV28	TRBD1	-	TRBJ2-7	TGTGCCAGCAGCAGGACGCCCGGACAGGGCAACTACGAGCAGTACTTC	CASSRTPGQGNYEQYF
TRBV28	-	-	TRBJ2-7	TGTGCCAGCACCACGGGCTCCTACGAGCAGTACTTC	CASTTGSYEQYF
TRBV11-2	-	-	TRBJ1-3	TGTGCCAGCAGCTTAGATACTTTCTCTGGAAACACCATATATTTT	CASSLDTFSGNTIYF
TRBV4-3	TRBD1	-	TRBJ2-1	TGCGCCAGCAGCCAAGGTTCGGGACAGGTTTTGTTCTTC	CASSQGSGQVLFF
TRBV2	-	few	TRBJ1-1	TGTGCCAGCAGTGCGTTCGGACAACCGACTGAAGCTTTCTTT	CASSAFGQPTEAFF
TRBV29-1	-	-	TRBJ1-4	TGCAGCGTTGGGAACGCGGCGAGGGAAAAACTGTTTTTT	CSVGNAAREKLFF
TRBV5-1	-	-	TRBJ1-4	TGCGCCAGCAGCTTGGGGGCGCAGGGGAATAATGAAAAACTGTTTTTT	CASSLGAQGNNEKLFF
TRBV7-8	-	-	TRBJ2-3	TGTGCCAGCAGCTTACCGGGGGCAGATACGCAGTATTTT	CASSLPGADTQYF
TRBV15	-	-	TRBJ2-4	TGTGCCACCAGCAGAGAGACTAGTGTAATGAAAAACATTCAGTACTTC	CATSRETSVMKNIQYF
TRBV7-2	-	few	TRBJ2-3	TGTGCCAGCAGCTTTGACATGATGGCGCAGTATTTT	CASSFDMMAQYF
TRBV27	TRBD1	-	TRBJ2-2	TGTGCCAGCTCCGGGACAGTGAACACCGGGGAGCTGTTTTTT	CASSGTVNTGELFF